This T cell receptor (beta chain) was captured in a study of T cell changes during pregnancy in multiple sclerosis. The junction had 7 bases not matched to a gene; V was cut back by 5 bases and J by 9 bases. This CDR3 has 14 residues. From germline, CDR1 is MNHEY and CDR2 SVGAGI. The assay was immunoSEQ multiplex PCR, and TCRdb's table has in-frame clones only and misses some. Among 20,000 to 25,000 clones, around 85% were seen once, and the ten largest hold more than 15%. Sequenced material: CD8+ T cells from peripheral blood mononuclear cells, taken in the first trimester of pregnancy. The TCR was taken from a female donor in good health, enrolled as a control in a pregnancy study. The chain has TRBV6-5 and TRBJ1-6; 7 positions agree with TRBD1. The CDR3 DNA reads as TGTGCCAGCAGTGCATGGACAGGAGGTTCACCCCTCCACTTT. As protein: CASSAWTGGSPLHF.